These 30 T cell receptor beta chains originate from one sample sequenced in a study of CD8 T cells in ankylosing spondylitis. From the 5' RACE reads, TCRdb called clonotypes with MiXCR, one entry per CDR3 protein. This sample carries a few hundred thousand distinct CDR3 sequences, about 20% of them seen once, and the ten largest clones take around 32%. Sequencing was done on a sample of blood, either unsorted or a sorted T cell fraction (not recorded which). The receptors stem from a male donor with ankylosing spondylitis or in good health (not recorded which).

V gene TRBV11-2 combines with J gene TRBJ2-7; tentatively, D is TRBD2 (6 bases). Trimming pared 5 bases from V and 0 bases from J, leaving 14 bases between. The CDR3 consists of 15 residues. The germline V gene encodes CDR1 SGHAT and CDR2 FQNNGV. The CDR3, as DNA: TGTGCCAGCAGCCAAGGGACTCTTGGCTCCTACGAGCAGTACTTC. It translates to CASSQGTLGSYEQYF. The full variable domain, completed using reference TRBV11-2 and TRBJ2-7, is EAGVAQSPRYKIIEKRQSVAFWCNPISGHATLYWYQQILGQGPKLLIQFQNNGVVDDSQLPKDRFSAERLKGVDSTLKIQPAKLEDSAVYLCASSQGTLGSYEQYFGPGTRLTVT.

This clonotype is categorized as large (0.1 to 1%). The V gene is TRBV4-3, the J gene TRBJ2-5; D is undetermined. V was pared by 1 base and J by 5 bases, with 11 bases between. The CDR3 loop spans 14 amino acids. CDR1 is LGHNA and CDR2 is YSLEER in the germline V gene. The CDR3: CASSQGVMVETQYF. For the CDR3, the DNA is TGCGCCAGCAGCCAAGGGGTGATGGTCGAGACCCAGTACTTC.

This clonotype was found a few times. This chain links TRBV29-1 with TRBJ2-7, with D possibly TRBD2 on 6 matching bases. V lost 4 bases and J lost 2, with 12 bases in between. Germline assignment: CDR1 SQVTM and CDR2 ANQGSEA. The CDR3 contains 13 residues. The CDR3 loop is CSVVSGLTYEQYF. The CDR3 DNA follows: TGCAGCGTTGTATCGGGACTCACCTACGAGCAGTACTTC.

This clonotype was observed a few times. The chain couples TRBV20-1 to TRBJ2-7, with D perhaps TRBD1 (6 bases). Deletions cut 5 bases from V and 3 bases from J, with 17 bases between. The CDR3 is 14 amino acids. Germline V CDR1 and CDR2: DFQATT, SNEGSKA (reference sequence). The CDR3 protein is CSAPPGHLLYEQYF. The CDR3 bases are TGCAGTGCTCCTCCGGGACACCTGCTCTACGAGCAGTACTTC.

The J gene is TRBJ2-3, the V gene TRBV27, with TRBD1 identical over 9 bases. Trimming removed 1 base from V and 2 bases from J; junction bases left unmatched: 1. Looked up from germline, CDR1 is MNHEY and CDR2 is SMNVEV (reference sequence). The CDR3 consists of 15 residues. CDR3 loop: CASSLWTGVTDTQYF. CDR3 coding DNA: TGTGCCAGCAGTTTATGGACAGGGGTCACAGATACGCAGTATTTT.

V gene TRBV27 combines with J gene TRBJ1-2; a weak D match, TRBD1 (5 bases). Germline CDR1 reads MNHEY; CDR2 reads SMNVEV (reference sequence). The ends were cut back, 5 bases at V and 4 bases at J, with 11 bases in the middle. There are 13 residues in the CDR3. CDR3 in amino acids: CASSNTGFYGYTF. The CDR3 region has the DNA TGTGCCAGCAGTAATACAGGTTTCTATGGCTACACCTTC.

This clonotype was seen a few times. Here the CDR3 reads CASSQAFATSGMYNEQFF. The CDR3, as DNA: TGCGCCAGCAGCCAAGCATTTGCGACTAGCGGGATGTACAATGAGCAGTTCTTC. The J gene is TRBJ2-1, the V gene TRBV4-1, with 11 bases that match TRBD2. The CDR3 contains 18 residues. In germline, CDR1 is MGHRA, CDR2 YSYEKL. Germline trimming cut 1 base from V and 4 bases from J; bases unmatched to any gene: 9.

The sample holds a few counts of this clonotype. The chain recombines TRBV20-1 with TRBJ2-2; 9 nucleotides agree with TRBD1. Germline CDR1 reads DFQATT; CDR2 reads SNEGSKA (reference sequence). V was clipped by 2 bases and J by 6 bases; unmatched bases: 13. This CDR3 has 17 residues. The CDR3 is CSARPKKGQGVPGELFF. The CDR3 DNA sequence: TGCAGTGCTAGACCCAAGAAGGGACAGGGAGTTCCCGGGGAGCTGTTTTTT.

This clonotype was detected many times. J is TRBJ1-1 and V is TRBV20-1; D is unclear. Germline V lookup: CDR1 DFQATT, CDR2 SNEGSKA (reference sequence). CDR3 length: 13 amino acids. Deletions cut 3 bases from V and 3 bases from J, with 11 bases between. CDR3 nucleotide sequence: TGCAGTGCTAGGGGAATATGGGACACTGAAGCTTTCTTT. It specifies CSARGIWDTEAFF.

CDR3 bases: TGTGCCAGCAGCCAACGCACTTCAGAGCAGTTCTTC. Translating gives CASSQRTSEQFF. The chain couples TRBV4-2 to TRBJ2-1; no reliable D call. V was clipped by 2 bases and J by 10 bases, with 9 bases between them. Per the germline V gene, CDR1 is LGHNA and CDR2 is YNFKEQ. The length of the CDR3 is 12 residues.

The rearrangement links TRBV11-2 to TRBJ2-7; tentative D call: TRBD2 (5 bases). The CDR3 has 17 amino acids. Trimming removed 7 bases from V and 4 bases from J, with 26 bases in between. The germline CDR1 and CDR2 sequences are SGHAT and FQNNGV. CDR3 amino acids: CASTYRDIDAPSYEQYF. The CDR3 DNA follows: TGTGCCAGCACCTACCGGGATATAGACGCCCCATCATACGAGCAGTACTTC.

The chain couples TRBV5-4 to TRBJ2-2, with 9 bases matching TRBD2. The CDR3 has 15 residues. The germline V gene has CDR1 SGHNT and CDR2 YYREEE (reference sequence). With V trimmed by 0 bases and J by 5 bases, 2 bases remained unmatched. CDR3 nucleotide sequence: TGTGCCAGCAGCTTGGGACTAGCGGAAACCGGGGAGCTGTTTTTT. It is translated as CASSLGLAETGELFF. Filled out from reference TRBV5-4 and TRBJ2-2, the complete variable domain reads ETGVTQSPTHLIKTRGQQVTLRCSSQSGHNTVSWYQQALGQGPQFIFQYYREEENGRGNFPPRFSGLQFPNYSSELNVNALELDDSALYLCASSLGLAETGELFFGEGSRLTVL.

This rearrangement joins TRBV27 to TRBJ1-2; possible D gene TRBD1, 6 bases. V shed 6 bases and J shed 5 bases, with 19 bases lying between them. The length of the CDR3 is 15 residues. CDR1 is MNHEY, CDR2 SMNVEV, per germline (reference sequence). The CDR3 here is CASRSWAEGEYGYTF. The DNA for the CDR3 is TGTGCCAGCAGGTCCTGGGCGGAGGGGGAATATGGCTACACCTTC.

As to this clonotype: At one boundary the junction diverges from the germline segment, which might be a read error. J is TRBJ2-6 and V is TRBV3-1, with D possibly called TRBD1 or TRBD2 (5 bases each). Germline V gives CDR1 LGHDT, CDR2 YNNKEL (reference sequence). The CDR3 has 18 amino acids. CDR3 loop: CASSKEVWGSTGANVLTF. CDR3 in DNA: TGTGCCAGCAGCAAAGAGGTCTGGGGGTCAACTGGGGCCAACGTCCTGACTTTC.

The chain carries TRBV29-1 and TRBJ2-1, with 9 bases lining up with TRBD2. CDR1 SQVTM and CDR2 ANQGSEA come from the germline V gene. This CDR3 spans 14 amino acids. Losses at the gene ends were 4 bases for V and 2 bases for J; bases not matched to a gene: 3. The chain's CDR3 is CSVGLAGAYNEQFF. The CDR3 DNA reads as TGCAGCGTTGGGTTAGCGGGAGCCTACAATGAGCAGTTCTTC.

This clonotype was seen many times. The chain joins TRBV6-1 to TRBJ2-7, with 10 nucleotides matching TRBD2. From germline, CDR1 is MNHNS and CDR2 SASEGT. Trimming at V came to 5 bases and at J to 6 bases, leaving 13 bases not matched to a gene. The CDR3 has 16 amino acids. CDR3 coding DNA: TGTGCCAGCAGTATTGGTAGGCCTAGCGGGAGAATCGAGCAGTACTTC. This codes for CASSIGRPSGRIEQYF.

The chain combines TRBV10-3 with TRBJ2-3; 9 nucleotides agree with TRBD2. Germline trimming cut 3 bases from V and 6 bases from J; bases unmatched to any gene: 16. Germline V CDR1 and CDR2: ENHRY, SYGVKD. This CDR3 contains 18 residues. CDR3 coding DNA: TGTGCCATCAGTGACGACGGACTGGTAGCGGGAGCGGAGGATACGCAGTATTTT. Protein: CAISDDGLVAGAEDTQYF.

The CDR3 nucleotides are TGCGCCAGCAGCCAAGCACTAGCGGGAGGATACGAGCAGTACTTC. It specifies CASSQALAGGYEQYF. This chain joins TRBV4-1 and TRBJ2-7, with 12 bases that match TRBD2. J was trimmed by 4 bases and V by 1 base; bases with no gene match: 2. There are 15 residues in the CDR3. The V gene's germline CDR1 is MGHRA and CDR2 YSYEKL.

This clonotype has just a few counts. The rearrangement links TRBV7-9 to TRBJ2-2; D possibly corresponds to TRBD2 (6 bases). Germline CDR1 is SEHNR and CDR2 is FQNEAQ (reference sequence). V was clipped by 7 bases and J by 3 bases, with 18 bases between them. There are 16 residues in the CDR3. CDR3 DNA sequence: TGTGCCAGCACCCTGTCCGGGGGTTGGGACACCGGGGAGCTGTTTTTT. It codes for CASTLSGGWDTGELFF.

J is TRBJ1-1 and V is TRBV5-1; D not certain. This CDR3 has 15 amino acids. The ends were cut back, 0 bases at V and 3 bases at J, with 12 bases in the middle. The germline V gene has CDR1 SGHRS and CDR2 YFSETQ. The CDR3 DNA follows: TGCGCCAGCAGCTTGGAGACTCCGGAGTACACTGAAGCTTTCTTT. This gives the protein CASSLETPEYTEAFF.

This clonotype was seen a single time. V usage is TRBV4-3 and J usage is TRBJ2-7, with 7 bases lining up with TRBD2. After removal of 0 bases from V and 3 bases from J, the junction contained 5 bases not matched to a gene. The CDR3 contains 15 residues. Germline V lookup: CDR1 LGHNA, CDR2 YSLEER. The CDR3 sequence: CASSQDSGGFYEQYF. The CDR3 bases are TGCGCCAGCAGCCAAGATTCCGGGGGGTTCTACGAGCAGTACTTC.

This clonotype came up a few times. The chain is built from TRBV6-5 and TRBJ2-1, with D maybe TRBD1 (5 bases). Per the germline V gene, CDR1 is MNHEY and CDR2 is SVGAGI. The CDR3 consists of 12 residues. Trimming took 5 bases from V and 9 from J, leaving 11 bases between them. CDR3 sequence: CASSLRVGEQFF. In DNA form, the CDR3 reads TGTGCCAGCAGTCTCAGGGTCGGTGAGCAGTTCTTC.

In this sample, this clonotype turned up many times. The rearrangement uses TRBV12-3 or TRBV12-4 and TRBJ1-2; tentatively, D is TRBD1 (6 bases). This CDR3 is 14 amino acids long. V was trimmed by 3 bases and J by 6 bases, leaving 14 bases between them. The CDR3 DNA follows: TGTGCCAGCAGTTTTAGTGGGGGCGCCCATGGCTACACCTTC. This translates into CASSFSGGAHGYTF.

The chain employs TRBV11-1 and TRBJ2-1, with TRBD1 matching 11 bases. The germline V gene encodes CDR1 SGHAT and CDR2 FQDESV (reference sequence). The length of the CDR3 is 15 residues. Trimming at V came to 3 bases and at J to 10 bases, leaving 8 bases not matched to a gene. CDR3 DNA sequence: TGTGCCAGCAGCTTGGGGACAGGGGGAACAAGCGAGCAGTTCTTC. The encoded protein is CASSLGTGGTSEQFF.

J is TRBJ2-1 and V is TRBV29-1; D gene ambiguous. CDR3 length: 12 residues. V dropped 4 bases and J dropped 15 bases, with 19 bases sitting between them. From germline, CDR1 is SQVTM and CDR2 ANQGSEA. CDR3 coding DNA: TGCAGCGTTGGGGCCCTGGGCGGAGTAGCGTTCTTC. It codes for CSVGALGGVAFF.

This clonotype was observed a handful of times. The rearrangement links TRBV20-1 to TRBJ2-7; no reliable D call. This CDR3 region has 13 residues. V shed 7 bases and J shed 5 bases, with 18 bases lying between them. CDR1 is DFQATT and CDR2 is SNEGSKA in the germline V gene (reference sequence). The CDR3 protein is CSGSSPSVDEQYF. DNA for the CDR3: TGCAGTGGGTCCAGTCCTTCCGTGGACGAGCAGTACTTC.

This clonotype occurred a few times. The CDR3 region is CASSVAGTGYEQYF. The CDR3 DNA follows: TGTGCCAGCAGCGTAGCTGGGACAGGGTACGAGCAGTACTTC. The chain combines TRBV9 with TRBJ2-7, with TRBD1 matching 9 bases. The CDR3 has 14 amino acids. Germline CDR1 reads SGDLS; CDR2 reads YYNGEE. The V segment lost 0 bases and the J segment 4 bases; nucleotides outside the gene matches: 2. Full variable domain (missing parts from reference TRBV9 and TRBJ2-7): DSGVTQTPKHLITATGQRVTLRCSPRSGDLSVYWYQQSLDQGLQFLIQYYNGEERAKGNILERFSAQQFPDLHSELNLSSLELGDSALYFCASSVAGTGYEQYFGPGTRLTVT.

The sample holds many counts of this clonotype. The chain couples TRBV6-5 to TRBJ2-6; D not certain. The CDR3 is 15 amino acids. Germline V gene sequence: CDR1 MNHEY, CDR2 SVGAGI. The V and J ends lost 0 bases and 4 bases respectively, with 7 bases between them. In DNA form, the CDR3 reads TGTGCCAGCAGTTACTCGATACCCGGGGCCAACGTCCTGACTTTC. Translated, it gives CASSYSIPGANVLTF.

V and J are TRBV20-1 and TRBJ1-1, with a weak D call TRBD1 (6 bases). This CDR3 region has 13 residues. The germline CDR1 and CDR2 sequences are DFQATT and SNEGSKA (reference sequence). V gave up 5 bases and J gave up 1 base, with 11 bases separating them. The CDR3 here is CSARDIRNTEAFF. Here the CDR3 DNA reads TGCAGTGCTCGGGACATACGGAACACTGAAGCTTTCTTT.

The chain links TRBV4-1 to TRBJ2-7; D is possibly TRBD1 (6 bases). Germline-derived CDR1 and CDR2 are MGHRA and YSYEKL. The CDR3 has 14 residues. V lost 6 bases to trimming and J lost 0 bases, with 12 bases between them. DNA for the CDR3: TGCGCCAGCAGGGTAAGGGACAACTCCTACGAGCAGTACTTC. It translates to CASRVRDNSYEQYF.